The 21 T cell receptor beta chains below all came from one sample that was sequenced in a study of shared clonotypes between healthy human individuals. CD45RO-negative CD8 cells positively selected for CCR7 made up the naive population, which excluded terminally differentiated effector memory CD45RA+ cells. Data came from immunoSEQ multiplex PCR; TCRdb stores just in-frame clones and leaves some out. The top ten clones hold around 0.097% of a sample with a few hundred thousand clones, over 95% of them seen once. Sample: naive CD8+ T cells sorted from blood. These receptors were obtained from a woman aged 25-40 years in good health.

The V and J genes are TRBV7-6 and TRBJ2-7; possibly TRBD1 for D (5 bases). Germline lookup yields CDR1 SGHVS and CDR2 FNYEAQ. The CDR3 extends over 14 amino acids. V shed 4 bases and J shed 3 bases, with 13 bases lying between them. CDR3 nucleotide sequence: TGTGCCAGCAGCTCCAACACAGGATACTACGAGCAGTACTTC. It specifies CASSSNTGYYEQYF. The variable domain in full, completed from reference TRBV7-6 and TRBJ2-7, reads GAGVSQSPRYKVTKRGQDVALRCDPISGHVSLYWYRQALGQGPEFLTYFNYEAQQDKSGLPNDRFSAERPEGSISTLTIQRTEQRDSAMYRCASSSNTGYYEQYFGPGTRLTVT.

This clone was seen a few times. V usage is TRBV27 and J usage is TRBJ1-5, with TRBD1 matching 7 bases. The CDR3 sequence is 14 residues long. Germline loops: CDR1 MNHEY, CDR2 SMNVEV (reference sequence). J gave up 4 bases and V 6 bases, and 6 bases lay outside the gene matches. CDR3 bases: TGTGCCAGCAGACCAGGACAGGAGAATCAGCCCCAGCATTTT. Amino acid sequence: CASRPGQENQPQHF.

The sample holds one count of this clone. The chain recombines TRBV11-2 with TRBJ2-7; no clear D. V was shortened by 0 bases and J by 2 bases, with 5 bases between the two germline ends. CDR3 length: 13 residues. CDR1 is SGHAT, CDR2 FQNNGV, per germline. This CDR3 is CASSLDRTYEQYF. DNA for the CDR3: TGTGCCAGCAGCTTAGATCGGACCTACGAGCAGTACTTC.

This chain joins TRBV4-2 and TRBJ2-7; no definite D call. V was trimmed by 0 bases and J by 3 bases, leaving 0 bases between them. The CDR3 is 11 residues long. CDR1 is LGHNA and CDR2 is YNFKEQ in the germline V gene. CDR3 loop: CASSQDYEQYF. The CDR3, as DNA: TGTGCCAGCAGCCAAGACTACGAGCAGTACTTC.

V is TRBV5-1 and J is TRBJ2-7; D unresolved. CDR3 length: 13 residues. V shed 3 bases and J shed 3 bases, with 10 bases lying between them. CDR1 SGHRS and CDR2 YFSETQ come from the germline V gene. The CDR3 is CASSSDLNYEQYF. DNA of the CDR3: TGCGCCAGCAGCTCGGACCTGAACTACGAGCAGTACTTC.

The chain recombines TRBV20-1 with TRBJ1-6; D gene uncertain. Per the germline V gene, CDR1 is DFQATT and CDR2 is SNEGSKA (reference sequence). Trimming took off 5 bases at V and 13 bases at J, with 6 bases between the two ends. This CDR3 region has 9 residues. The CDR3 bases are TGCAGTGCTTCTGTCCCCCTCCACTTT. Protein sequence: CSASVPLHF.

The rearrangement joins TRBV7-9 to TRBJ2-7; 7 bases match TRBD2. V was pared by 3 bases and J by 3 bases, with 11 bases of the junction left unmatched. Germline CDR1 and CDR2: SEHNR and FQNEAQ (reference sequence). This CDR3 is built from 16 residues. The CDR3, as DNA: TGTGCCAGCAGCTTCGACGGGAGCGGGACCTACTACGAGCAGTACTTC. As protein: CASSFDGSGTYYEQYF.

J is TRBJ2-5 and V is TRBV7-6; 8 bases line up with TRBD2. The CDR3 covers 16 residues. Germline assignment: CDR1 SGHVS and CDR2 FNYEAQ. V shed 5 bases and J 5 bases; nucleotides not matched to a gene: 13. CDR3 DNA sequence: TGTGCCAGCAGCCCCAGCCTGGCTAGCGGGTTGGAGACCCAGTACTTC. It is translated as CASSPSLASGLETQYF. Filled out from reference TRBV7-6 and TRBJ2-5, the complete variable domain reads GAGVSQSPRYKVTKRGQDVALRCDPISGHVSLYWYRQALGQGPEFLTYFNYEAQQDKSGLPNDRFSAERPEGSISTLTIQRTEQRDSAMYRCASSPSLASGLETQYFGPGTRLLVL.

The chain couples TRBV5-1 to TRBJ2-2; D is perhaps TRBD2 (5 bases). The CDR3 consists of 15 residues. Looked up from germline, CDR1 is SGHRS and CDR2 is YFSETQ. V was trimmed by 0 bases and J by 3 bases, leaving 9 bases between them. Here the CDR3 reads CASSLGAGDTGELFF. The DNA of the CDR3 is TGCGCCAGCAGCTTGGGTGCGGGCGACACCGGGGAGCTGTTTTTT.

The rearrangement joins TRBV6-6 to TRBJ1-1; D not resolved. The CDR3 is 14 amino acids. The germline gives CDR1 MNHNY, CDR2 SVGAGI (reference sequence). With 2 bases removed from V and 4 bases from J, the gap between germline ends came to 11 bases. The DNA of the CDR3 is TGTGCCAGCAGTTACAAGGGAGGGCCCACTGAAGCTTTCTTT. Residues: CASSYKGGPTEAFF.

The chain carries TRBV7-9 and TRBJ2-7; 13 nucleotides match TRBD2. The V and J ends lost 3 bases and 7 bases, in that order; junction bases with no gene match: 3. The CDR3 runs 14 residues. Germline V gene sequence: CDR1 SEHNR, CDR2 FQNEAQ (reference sequence). The CDR3 here is CASSFGLAGVEQYF. As DNA, the CDR3 is TGTGCCAGCAGCTTCGGACTAGCGGGAGTTGAGCAGTACTTC. Combining the CDR3 with reference TRBV7-9 and TRBJ2-7 gives the whole variable domain DTGVSQNPRHKITKRGQNVTFRCDPISEHNRLYWYRQTLGQGPEFLTYFQNEAQLEKSRLLSDRFSAERPKGSFSTLEIQRTEQGDSAMYLCASSFGLAGVEQYFGPGTRLTVT.

This sequence joins TRBV7-8 and TRBJ2-1, with 10 bases identical to TRBD2. V trimming: 1 base; J trimming: 7 bases; junction bases outside the gene matches: 10. Germline CDR1 is SGHVS and CDR2 is FQNEAQ. The CDR3 consists of 17 residues. This CDR3 is CASSLVPLAGFRNEQFF. The CDR3 DNA reads as TGTGCCAGCAGCTTAGTCCCACTAGCGGGATTTAGAAATGAGCAGTTCTTC.

The chain combines TRBV29-1 with TRBJ2-2; 8 nucleotides align to TRBD2. This CDR3 region has 13 residues. V was pared by 5 bases and J by 3 bases, with 2 bases of the junction left unmatched. Looked up from germline, CDR1 is SQVTM and CDR2 is ANQGSEA. CDR3 protein: CSVILADTGELFF. In nucleotides, the CDR3 is TGCAGCGTTATACTAGCGGACACCGGGGAGCTGTTTTTT.

The chain couples TRBV6-1 to TRBJ1-1, with TRBD1 as a possible D gene (6 bases). The CDR3 runs to 14 residues. The V end was cut by 6 bases, the J end by 1 base, with 12 bases between. The germline CDR1 and CDR2 sequences are MNHNS and SASEGT. This CDR3 reads CASRPTGTNTEAFF. The CDR3 DNA follows: TGTGCCAGCAGACCTACAGGGACGAACACTGAAGCTTTCTTT.

The J gene is TRBJ2-7, the V gene TRBV27; 9 bases agree with TRBD2. Trimming removed 2 bases from V and 4 bases from J; junction bases left unmatched: 6. Germline V gene data show CDR1 as MNHEY and CDR2 as SMNVEV (reference sequence). This CDR3 has 15 residues. CDR3 sequence: CASSLIAGAPYEQYF. The CDR3 bases are TGTGCCAGCAGTTTAATAGCGGGAGCTCCGTACGAGCAGTACTTC.

Notes on this clone: Other nucleotide sequences from this sample produce the same CDR3. The gene calls are TRBV6-5 and TRBJ2-7, with a possible D match to TRBD2 (5 bases). CDR1 MNHEY and CDR2 SVGAGI come from the germline V gene. The CDR3 has 13 residues. V was cut by 0 bases and J by 4 bases, with 7 bases left in between. CDR3 loop: CASSYSTGYEQYF. The CDR3 DNA is TGTGCCAGCAGTTACTCAACGGGGTACGAGCAGTACTTC.

V usage is TRBV11-2 and J usage is TRBJ2-1; a weak D match, TRBD1 (6 bases). The germline gives CDR1 SGHAT, CDR2 FQNNGV. The CDR3 totals 16 residues. Deletions cut 0 bases from V and 8 bases from J, with 17 bases between. CDR3 region: CASSLDLAGDTDEQFF. In DNA form, the CDR3 reads TGTGCCAGCAGCTTAGATCTGGCAGGGGACACGGATGAGCAGTTCTTC.

J is TRBJ1-2 and V is TRBV5-4, with D unclear. The germline V gene has CDR1 SGHNT and CDR2 YYREEE (reference sequence). The CDR3 runs to 15 residues. V dropped 1 base and J dropped 0 bases, with 10 bases sitting between them. The CDR3: CASSLWATSNYGYTF. CDR3 nucleotide sequence: TGTGCCAGCAGCTTGTGGGCGACATCTAACTATGGCTACACCTTC.

The V and J genes are TRBV29-1 and TRBJ2-1, with D tentatively TRBD1 or TRBD2 (5 bases each). There are 17 residues in the CDR3. Trimming took 7 bases from V and 0 from J, leaving 22 bases between them. Germline CDR1 reads SQVTM; CDR2 reads ANQGSEA. The CDR3 coding sequence is TGCAGCGCCCACCGGGACGCCCTTGATTACTCCTACAATGAGCAGTTCTTC. It yields the protein CSAHRDALDYSYNEQFF.

V gene TRBV7-6 combines with J gene TRBJ2-1, with TRBD2 identical over 16 bases. The CDR3 has 17 residues. The germline V gene encodes CDR1 SGHVS and CDR2 FNYEAQ. V lost 4 bases and J lost 7; bases outside the gene matches: 7. This CDR3 is CASSSGLAGGVYNEQFF. CDR3 bases: TGTGCCAGCAGCTCGGGACTAGCGGGAGGGGTTTATAATGAGCAGTTCTTC.

Of note for this clone: This same CDR3 is encoded by further DNA sequences in the sample. The chain carries TRBV6-5 and TRBJ1-3; unclear D gene. V lost 8 bases and J 0 bases, leaving 5 bases between the germline ends. CDR1 is MNHEY, CDR2 SVGAGI, per germline. The CDR3 runs to 12 residues. The CDR3 is CASSGSGNTIYF. CDR3 DNA sequence: TGTGCCAGCTCAGGCTCTGGAAACACCATATATTTT.